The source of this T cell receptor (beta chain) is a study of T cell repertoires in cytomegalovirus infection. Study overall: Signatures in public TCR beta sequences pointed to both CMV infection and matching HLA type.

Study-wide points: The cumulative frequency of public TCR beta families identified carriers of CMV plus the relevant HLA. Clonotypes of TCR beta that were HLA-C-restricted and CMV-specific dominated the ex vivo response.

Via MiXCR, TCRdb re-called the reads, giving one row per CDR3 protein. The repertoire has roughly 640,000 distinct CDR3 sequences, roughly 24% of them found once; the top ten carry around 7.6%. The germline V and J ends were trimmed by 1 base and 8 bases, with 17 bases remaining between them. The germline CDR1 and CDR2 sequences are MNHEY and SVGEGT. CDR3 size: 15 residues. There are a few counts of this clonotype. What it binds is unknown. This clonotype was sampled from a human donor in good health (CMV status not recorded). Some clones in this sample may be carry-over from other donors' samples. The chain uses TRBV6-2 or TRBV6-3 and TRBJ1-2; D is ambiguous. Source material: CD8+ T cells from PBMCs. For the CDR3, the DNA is TGTGCCAGCAGTTACTTGGGGAACCCGGGTGGCGGCTACACCTTC. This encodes CASSYLGNPGGGYTF.